These T cell receptor beta chains were read from a single sample in a study of CD8+ T cells in alopecia areata. Some clones are missing from TCRdb's copy, which holds only in-frame ones; the method was immunoSEQ multiplex PCR. The table records more than 200,000 clones, approximately 65% of them present only once. The source was CD4+ T cells sorted from blood, collected at roughly week 45, from a patient treated with tofacitinib. The receptors derive from a human donor with alopecia areata. Each CDR3 is given with its conserved first and last residue. A D gene is named only where the DNA matches it firmly. Not every row has a clone size; where given, it reads once, few, many or a size class.

size	V	D	J	CDR3	DNA
NA	TRBV9	TRBD1	TRBJ1-2	CASREDRLNYGYTF	TGTGCCAGCAGGGAGGACAGGCTTAACTATGGCTACACCTTC
NA	TRBV15	NA	TRBJ1-2	CATSRDLTDSFYGYTF	TGTGCCACCAGCAGAGATCTTACCGACTCCTTCTACGGCTACACCTTC
NA	TRBV4-1	NA	TRBJ2-7	CASSQAGHEQYF	TGCGCCAGCAGCCAAGCAGGGCACGAGCAGTACTTC
NA	TRBV25-1	NA	TRBJ1-2	CASSEGGTTTYGYTF	TGTGCCAGCAGTGAAGGGGGCACCACCACCTATGGCTACACCTTC
NA	TRBV15	NA	TRBJ2-4	CATSPPTGSFNIQYF	TGTGCCACCAGCCCCCCTACGGGCAGCTTCAACATTCAGTACTTC
NA	TRBV6-4	NA	TRBJ1-2	CASSPRGRSNYGYTF	TGTGCCAGCAGTCCCCGAGGCAGGAGTAACTATGGCTACACCTTC
NA	TRBV9	NA	TRBJ1-2	CASSLRTDPNYGYTF	TGTGCCAGCAGCTTAAGGACAGATCCTAACTATGGCTACACCTTC
NA	TRBV30	NA	TRBJ1-1	CAWRKGRNTEAFF	TGTGCCTGGAGAAAGGGGAGGAACACTGAAGCTTTCTTT
NA	TRBV10-3	TRBD2	TRBJ2-1	CAISESTSGGDNEQFF	TGTGCCATCAGTGAGTCGACTAGCGGGGGAGACAATGAGCAGTTCTTC
NA	TRBV7-9	TRBD1	TRBJ2-1	CASSFGQGYNEQFF	TGTGCCAGCAGCTTCGGACAGGGGTACAATGAGCAGTTCTTC
NA	TRBV29-1	NA	TRBJ1-1	CSGTGTAYEAFF	TGCAGCGGTACAGGGACGGCGTATGAAGCTTTCTTT
NA	TRBV11-3	NA	TRBJ1-6	CASSSADYNSPLHF	TGTGCCAGCAGCTCCGCCGACTATAATTCACCCCTCCACTTT
NA	TRBV5-1	TRBD1	TRBJ2-5	CASSGQGQETQYF	TGCGCCAGCAGCGGACAGGGGCAAGAGACCCAGTACTTC
once	TRBV2	NA	TRBJ1-5	CASSETERGQPQHF	TGTGCCAGCAGCGAGACCGAGAGGGGTCAGCCCCAGCATTTT
NA	TRBV14	NA	TRBJ2-5	CASSQRGGRETQYF	TGTGCCAGCAGCCAACGGGGTGGACGAGAGACCCAGTACTTC
NA	TRBV29-1	TRBD2	TRBJ2-1	CSARGGGNEQFF	TGCAGCGCCCGGGGGGGCGGCAATGAGCAGTTCTTC
NA	TRBV4-3	NA	TRBJ1-1	CASSQVTDTEAFF	TGCGCCAGCAGCCAAGTAACGGACACTGAAGCTTTCTTT
once	TRBV5-6	NA	TRBJ2-5	CASSLARGETQYF	TGTGCCAGCAGCTTGGCCAGGGGAGAGACCCAGTACTTC
NA	TRBV29-1	NA	TRBJ2-3	CSVEDPHQAAYTDTQYF	TGCAGCGTTGAAGATCCCCATCAAGCGGCGTACACAGATACGCAGTATTTT
NA	TRBV7-2	NA	TRBJ2-7	CASSLEGILGYEQYF	TGTGCCAGCAGCTTAGAGGGTATTTTGGGCTACGAGCAGTACTTC
few	TRBV14	NA	TRBJ1-6	CASSLGGISSYNSPLHF	TGTGCCAGCAGCCTTGGAGGGATTAGCTCCTATAATTCACCCCTCCACTTT
few	TRBV29-1	NA	TRBJ2-7	CSVRTAYEQYF	TGCAGCGTCCGGACGGCTTACGAGCAGTACTTC
NA	TRBV30	NA	TRBJ2-1	CAWSGSNEQFF	TGTGCCTGGAGTGGCTCCAATGAGCAGTTCTTC
NA	TRBV29-1	NA	TRBJ1-2	CSVLIEGYGYTF	TGCAGCGTGCTCATCGAGGGGTATGGCTACACCTTC
NA	TRBV2	NA	TRBJ2-2	CASRVQTTTAGELFF	TGTGCCAGCAGGGTTCAAACCACTACGGCCGGGGAGCTGTTTTTT
NA	TRBV7-2	NA	TRBJ2-3	CASSLGPGGGDTQYF	TGTGCCAGCAGCTTAGGTCCAGGGGGAGGAGATACGCAGTATTTT
NA	TRBV7-2	NA	TRBJ1-6	CASSLRQLLANSPLHF	TGTGCCAGCAGCTTAAGACAGCTTCTAGCTAATTCACCCCTCCACTTT
NA	TRBV11-1	TRBD1	TRBJ1-6	CASSRQGGDSPLHF	TGTGCCAGCAGCAGACAGGGTGGGGATTCACCCCTCCACTTT
NA	TRBV13	NA	TRBJ2-7	CASSPVSGIGEQYF	TGTGCCAGCAGCCCAGTTTCAGGGATCGGCGAGCAGTACTTC
NA	TRBV29-1	TRBD2	TRBJ2-5	CSVGALAGGETQYF	TGCAGCGTTGGGGCTCTAGCGGGGGGTGAGACCCAGTACTTC
NA	TRBV6-5	NA	TRBJ2-7	CASSSDRIQQYF	TGTGCCAGCAGCTCCGACAGGATACAGCAGTACTTC
once	TRBV4-2	NA	TRBJ1-2	CASSQDPEANYGYTF	TGTGCCAGCAGCCAAGACCCAGAGGCTAACTATGGCTACACCTTC
NA	TRBV29-1	TRBD1	TRBJ1-2	CSVRDSTGGYTF	TGCAGCGTACGGGACAGTACGGGTGGCTACACCTTC
NA	TRBV18	NA	TRBJ1-2	CASSPGGANYGYTF	TGTGCCAGCTCACCAGGGGGCGCGAACTATGGCTACACCTTC
NA	TRBV29-1	NA	TRBJ1-1	CSVEVGRGAEAFF	TGCAGCGTTGAAGTAGGGAGGGGGGCTGAAGCTTTCTTT
NA	TRBV7-3	TRBD1	TRBJ1-2	CASSLKPGTDYGYTF	TGTGCCAGCAGCCTAAAACCCGGGACAGACTATGGCTACACCTTC
few	TRBV2	NA	TRBJ1-5	CASSEISPRRGNQPQHF	TGTGCCAGCAGTGAAATTAGCCCCCGGAGGGGCAATCAGCCCCAGCATTTT
few	TRBV19	TRBD2	TRBJ2-5	CASSPGLAGGFVNQETQYF	TGTGCCAGCTCACCCGGACTAGCGGGGGGCTTTGTTAACCAAGAGACCCAGTACTTC
few	TRBV29-1	TRBD1	TRBJ1-2	CSVEPYRGSIGYTF	TGCAGCGTTGAACCGTACAGGGGGAGTATTGGCTACACCTTC
NA	TRBV5-1	NA	TRBJ1-1	CASSSGPMNTEAFF	TGCGCCAGCAGCTCGGGACCGATGAACACTGAAGCTTTCTTT
NA	TRBV29-1	NA	TRBJ1-1	CSVSSEGRTEAFF	TGCAGCGTTTCTTCAGAGGGAAGGACTGAAGCTTTCTTT
NA	TRBV29-1	TRBD2	TRBJ2-1	CSGRLAGTSTSWDEQFF	TGCAGCGGGAGACTAGCGGGCACATCCACGTCGTGGGATGAGCAGTTCTTC
NA	TRBV28	NA	TRBJ2-2	CASSSLSQGHPGELFF	TGTGCCAGCAGTTCCCTCTCACAGGGTCACCCCGGGGAGCTGTTTTTT
NA	TRBV7-8	NA	TRBJ1-1	CASSPRGGGRASEAFF	TGTGCCAGCAGCCCACGTGGGGGTGGTAGGGCCAGTGAAGCTTTCTTT
NA	TRBV7-2	NA	TRBJ2-2	CASSFVGGGLTGELFF	TGTGCCAGCAGCTTCGTGGGAGGGGGTCTCACCGGGGAGCTGTTTTTT
NA	TRBV29-1	NA	TRBJ1-1	CSVDGGVGAAFF	TGCAGCGTCGACGGAGGGGTAGGGGCGGCTTTCTTT
few	TRBV5-1	NA	TRBJ2-3	CASSRADDSTDTQYF	TGCGCCAGCAGCCGGGCGGACGACAGCACAGATACGCAGTATTTT
NA	TRBV27	NA	TRBJ2-2	CASGRPTRAGELFF	TGTGCCAGCGGGAGGCCCACACGGGCCGGGGAGCTGTTTTTT
NA	TRBV30	TRBD2	TRBJ2-4	CAWSVSGANIQYF	TGTGCCTGGAGTGTTAGCGGGGCGAACATTCAGTACTTC
NA	TRBV2	TRBD1	TRBJ2-5	CASGEGQYQETQYF	TGTGCCAGCGGCGAGGGACAGTACCAAGAGACCCAGTACTTC
NA	TRBV29-1	NA	TRBJ1-5	CSVGDQGNQPQHF	TGCAGCGTTGGCGATCAGGGCAACCAGCCCCAGCATTTT
NA	TRBV4-3	NA	TRBJ2-7	CASSQDARVGLGEQYF	TGCGCCAGCAGCCAAGACGCCCGGGTAGGGCTCGGCGAGCAGTACTTC
NA	TRBV9	NA	TRBJ2-3	CASSVQADTDTQYF	TGTGCCAGCAGCGTACAGGCGGACACAGATACGCAGTATTTT
NA	TRBV2	NA	TRBJ2-1	CATLGANNEQFF	TGTGCCACCTTGGGGGCAAACAATGAGCAGTTCTTC
NA	TRBV28	NA	TRBJ2-7	CASSQTASYEQYF	TGTGCCAGCAGTCAGACAGCCTCCTACGAGCAGTACTTC